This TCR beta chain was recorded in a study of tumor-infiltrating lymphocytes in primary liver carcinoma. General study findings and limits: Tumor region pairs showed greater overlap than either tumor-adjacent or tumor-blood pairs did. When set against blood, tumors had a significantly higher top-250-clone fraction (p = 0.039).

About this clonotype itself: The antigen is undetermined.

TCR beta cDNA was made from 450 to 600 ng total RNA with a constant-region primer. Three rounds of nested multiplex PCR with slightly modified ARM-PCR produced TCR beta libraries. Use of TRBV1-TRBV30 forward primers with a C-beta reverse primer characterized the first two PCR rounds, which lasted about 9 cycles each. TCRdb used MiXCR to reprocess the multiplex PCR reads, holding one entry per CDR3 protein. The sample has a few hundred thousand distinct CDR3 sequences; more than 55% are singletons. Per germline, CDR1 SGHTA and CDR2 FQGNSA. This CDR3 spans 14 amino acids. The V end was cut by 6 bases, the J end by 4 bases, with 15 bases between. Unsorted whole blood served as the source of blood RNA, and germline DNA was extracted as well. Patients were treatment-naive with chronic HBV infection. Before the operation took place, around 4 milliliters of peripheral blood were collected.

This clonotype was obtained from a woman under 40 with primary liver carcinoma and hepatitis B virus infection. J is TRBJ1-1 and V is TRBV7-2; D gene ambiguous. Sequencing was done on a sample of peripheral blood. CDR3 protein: CASSLYDLGTEAFF. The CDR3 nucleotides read TGTGCCAGCAGTCTGTACGACCTGGGCACTGAAGCTTTCTTT.